The 30 T cell receptor beta chains given below trace back to one sample, sequenced in a study of shared clonotypes between healthy human individuals. The protocol was immunoSEQ multiplex PCR, while the TCRdb copy is restricted to in-frame clones and leaves out a portion. The table has around 1.9 million clones, 90% to 95% seen once. CD8 cells regarded as naive lacked CD45RO, were positively chosen for CCR7, and omitted terminally differentiated effector memory CD45RA+ cells. Material for sequencing was naive CD8+ T cells from PBMCs. These receptors all come from a man between 18 and 35 years old in good health. Some clones in this sample may be carry-over from other donors' samples.

This clone was seen a single time. Within the sample, other DNA sequences also encode this same CDR3. The V call is TRBV25-1, the J call TRBJ1-5, with 7 positions matching TRBD1. Per the germline V gene, CDR1 is MGHDK and CDR2 is SYGVNS. The CDR3 contains 15 residues. V lost 1 base, J lost 1 base, and 1 base stayed unmatched. CDR3 coding DNA: TGTGCCAGCAGTGAATCAGGGGGGAGCAATCAGCCCCAGCATTTT. Translation gives CASSESGGSNQPQHF.

The J gene is TRBJ2-7, the V gene TRBV7-2; TRBD1 matches 9 bases. Germline V gene lookup returns CDR1 SGHTA and CDR2 FQGNSA. This CDR3 spans 15 amino acids. The trim removed 5 bases at V and 6 bases at J, leaving 11 bases unmatched. The CDR3 nucleotides are TGTGCCAGCAGCGACCGGGACAGGGTCGTTCCCGAGCAGTACTTC. Its protein product is CASSDRDRVVPEQYF.

The chain is built from TRBV7-9 and TRBJ2-2; D gene ambiguous. CDR3 length: 18 amino acids. V was cut by 4 bases and J by 2 bases, with 20 bases left in between. Germline CDR1 and CDR2: SEHNR and FQNEAQ (reference sequence). The CDR3 here is CASSSLRVSPFNTGELFF. The CDR3 nucleotides are TGTGCCAGCAGCTCGCTTCGGGTCTCTCCTTTTAACACCGGGGAGCTGTTTTTT.

This rearrangement joins TRBV5-1 to TRBJ1-1, with 10 positions matching TRBD1. Per the germline V gene, CDR1 is SGHRS and CDR2 is YFSETQ. V gave up 3 bases and J gave up 3 bases; unmatched junction bases: 5. The length of the CDR3 is 15 residues. In nucleotides, the CDR3 is TGCGCCAGCAGCTCTAGGGGGACAGGGGACACTGAAGCTTTCTTT. Its translation: CASSSRGTGDTEAFF.

The genes are TRBV6-1 and TRBJ2-1, with a weak D call TRBD2 (5 bases). The V end lost 8 bases, the J end lost 9 bases, and 11 bases lay between the germline ends. The CDR3 consists of 11 residues. Germline loops: CDR1 MNHNS, CDR2 SASEGT. Here the CDR3 DNA reads TGTGCCAGCTTACTAGGTTTTGAGCAGTTCTTC. Translated, it gives CASLLGFEQFF.

This chain links TRBV6-5 with TRBJ2-3; 7 positions match TRBD1. Per germline, CDR1 MNHEY and CDR2 SVGAGI. This CDR3 comprises 14 residues. Trimming cost V 6 bases and J 1 base; bases outside gene matches: 4. CDR3 DNA sequence: TGTGCCAGCAGATCCGGGACAGGCACAGATACGCAGTATTTT. Amino acids: CASRSGTGTDTQYF.

The chain uses TRBV5-1 and TRBJ2-1, with 9 nucleotides matching TRBD1. Unmatched junction bases numbered 9, after V lost 8 bases and J lost 6 bases. The CDR3 runs 14 residues. Germline values: CDR1 SGHRS, CDR2 YFSETQ. The CDR3 is CASQRWTGVNEQFF. For the CDR3, the DNA is TGCGCCAGTCAGCGTTGGACAGGGGTCAATGAGCAGTTCTTC.

The chain combines TRBV19 with TRBJ1-1, with a tentative D call TRBD1 (6 bases). Deletions cut 3 bases from V and 6 bases from J, with 14 bases between. This CDR3 has 14 amino acids. In germline, CDR1 is LNHDA, CDR2 SQIVND (reference sequence). CDR3: CASSIRGRGAEAFF. CDR3 nucleotide sequence: TGTGCCAGTAGTATTCGGGGGCGCGGCGCTGAAGCTTTCTTT.

As to this clone: In the same sample, other DNA sequences code for this CDR3. V gene TRBV4-1 combines with J gene TRBJ2-5; D gene uncertain. There are 13 residues in the CDR3. Per the germline V gene, CDR1 is MGHRA and CDR2 is YSYEKL. Trimming pared 0 bases from V and 5 bases from J, leaving 7 bases between. CDR3 bases: TGCGCCAGCAGCCAAGATCTGGAGGAGACCCAGTACTTC. This sequence encodes CASSQDLEETQYF.

The J gene is TRBJ2-1, the V gene TRBV25-1; D not resolved. Trimming shortened V by 0 bases and J by 5 bases, and 11 bases separated the two germline ends. The length of the CDR3 is 15 residues. Germline V CDR1 and CDR2: MGHDK, SYGVNS. For the CDR3, the DNA is TGTGCCAGCAGTGAATATATAGGACGCAACAATGAGCAGTTCTTC. This sequence encodes CASSEYIGRNNEQFF.

Only one count was recorded for this clone. A much larger clone is a single base away; this may be a read error. This sample includes further DNA sequences coding for the same CDR3. The gene calls are TRBV5-6 and TRBJ2-1; either TRBD1 or TRBD2 may fit D (5 bases each). Germline CDR1 is SGHDT and CDR2 is YYEEEE. Between the trimmed V and J ends, which lost 2 bases and 6 bases, there was a span of 6 bases. The CDR3 is 12 residues long. This CDR3 is CASSFGGNEQFF. The CDR3 bases are TGTGCCAGCAGCTTTGGGGGCAATGAGCAGTTCTTC.

The V gene is TRBV7-9, the J gene TRBJ2-2; 9 bases agree with TRBD1. Germline values: CDR1 SEHNR, CDR2 FQNEAQ (reference sequence). This CDR3 is 16 amino acids long. Losses at the gene ends were 5 bases for V and 3 bases for J; bases not matched to a gene: 7. CDR3 in amino acids: CASSPYRGPDTGELFF. Here the CDR3 DNA reads TGTGCCAGCAGCCCATACAGGGGGCCGGACACCGGGGAGCTGTTTTTT.

The rearrangement joins TRBV30 to TRBJ1-5; D gene ambiguous. The CDR3 has 16 amino acids. The germline gives CDR1 GTSNPN, CDR2 SVGIG (reference sequence). Trimming removed 0 bases from V and 2 bases from J, with 14 bases in between. The CDR3 spells CAWSVDLGFGNQPQHF. The DNA for the CDR3 is TGTGCCTGGAGTGTAGATCTGGGATTTGGCAATCAGCCCCAGCATTTT.

This clone has a single count. This CDR3 reads CASSYTDPPHTEAFF. DNA for the CDR3: TGTGCCAGCAGTTATACTGACCCCCCCCACACTGAAGCTTTCTTT. The chain carries TRBV6-6 and TRBJ1-1; D gene ambiguous. V was clipped by 3 bases and J by 3 bases, with 14 bases between them. The CDR3 covers 15 residues. The germline V gene encodes CDR1 MNHNY and CDR2 SVGAGI (reference sequence).

The chain has TRBV6-5 and TRBJ1-2; 8 bases are a match to TRBD1. J was trimmed by 8 bases and V by 7 bases; bases with no gene match: 9. This CDR3 spans 13 amino acids. The germline V gene encodes CDR1 MNHEY and CDR2 SVGAGI. CDR3 in amino acids: CASTIGTGRGYTF. The CDR3 DNA reads as TGTGCCAGCACCATAGGGACAGGCCGGGGCTACACCTTC.

The chain has TRBV13 and TRBJ2-7; no definite D call. The CDR3 loop spans 15 amino acids. The ends were cut back, 2 bases at V and 0 bases at J, with 11 bases in the middle. Germline CDR1 PRHDT, CDR2 FYEKMQ (reference sequence). CDR3 sequence: CASSLRLKSSYEQYF. The CDR3 region has the DNA TGTGCCAGCAGCTTACGACTCAAGAGCTCCTACGAGCAGTACTTC.

The chain recombines TRBV30 with TRBJ2-7, with D possibly matching TRBD1 (5 bases). Trimming removed 5 bases at V and 6 bases at J, with 17 bases between. The CDR3 is 13 amino acids. Germline lookup yields CDR1 GTSNPN and CDR2 SVGIG (reference sequence). CDR3 nucleotides: TGTGCCTGGGGTCTGGCAGGGCTTCTCGAGCAGTACTTC. This gives the protein CAWGLAGLLEQYF.

The chain combines TRBV11-2 with TRBJ2-7; D is possibly TRBD1 or TRBD2 (5 bases each). Germline V lookup: CDR1 SGHAT, CDR2 FQNNGV. The V end lost 3 bases, the J end lost 0 bases, and 12 bases lay between the germline ends. The CDR3 totals 15 residues. The CDR3 reads CASSLARGDSYEQYF. The CDR3 coding sequence is TGTGCCAGCAGCTTGGCGAGGGGTGACTCCTACGAGCAGTACTTC.

The V gene is TRBV7-8, the J gene TRBJ2-3; D uncertain. The germline V gene encodes CDR1 SGHVS and CDR2 FQNEAQ. Trimming stripped 0 bases from V and 2 bases from J, with 18 bases between. The CDR3 totals 18 residues. CDR3 bases: TGTGCCAGCAGCTTAGCGGGCCAGCGCGTAGTCATCACAGATACGCAGTATTTT. Translated, it gives CASSLAGQRVVITDTQYF. The whole variable domain, remainder taken from reference TRBV7-8 and TRBJ2-3, is GAGVSQSPRYKVAKRGQDVALRCDPISGHVSLFWYQQALGQGPEFLTYFQNEAQLDKSGLPSDRFFAERPEGSVSTLKIQRTQQEDSAVYLCASSLAGQRVVITDTQYFGPGTRLTVL.

The J gene is TRBJ2-7, the V gene TRBV19, with D maybe TRBD2 (6 bases). Per the germline V gene, CDR1 is LNHDA and CDR2 is SQIVND (reference sequence). V was clipped by 9 bases and J by 3 bases, with 21 bases between them. The CDR3 is made up of 15 amino acids. CDR3 sequence: CASSGVAAGLYEQYF. The CDR3 nucleotides read TGTGCCAGCTCGGGTGTAGCGGCAGGTCTCTACGAGCAGTACTTC. The full variable domain, in which reference TRBV19 and TRBJ2-7 provide the parts outside the CDR3, is DGGITQSPKYLFRKEGQNVTLSCEQNLNHDAMYWYRQDPGQGLRLIYYSQIVNDFQKGDIAEGYSVSREKKESFPLTVTSAQKNPTAFYLCASSGVAAGLYEQYFGPGTRLTVT.

The rearrangement links TRBV6-6 to TRBJ1-4; 7 bases are a match to TRBD1. The ends lost 5 bases at V and 5 bases at J; junction bases unmatched: 8. The CDR3 contains 15 residues. Germline V CDR1 and CDR2: MNHNY, SVGAGI (reference sequence). The DNA of the CDR3 is TGTGCCAGCAGTCCACGGGACAGAATAAATGAAAAACTGTTTTTT. Translating it yields CASSPRDRINEKLFF.

Here the CDR3 reads CASGGTRSYEQYF. In DNA form, the CDR3 reads TGTGCCAGCGGGGGGACCCGTTCCTACGAGCAGTACTTC. The chain recombines TRBV27 with TRBJ2-7, with D perhaps TRBD2 (6 bases). This CDR3 has 13 amino acids. CDR1 and CDR2 from the germline V gene are MNHEY and SMNVEV (reference sequence). The ends were cut back, 8 bases at V and 1 base at J, with 12 bases in the middle.

The chain employs TRBV27 and TRBJ1-2; possible D gene TRBD1, 5 bases. CDR3 length equals 14 residues. V shed 8 bases and J shed 6 bases, with 19 bases lying between them. From germline, CDR1 is MNHEY and CDR2 SMNVEV (reference sequence). The CDR3 protein is CASGLPGPGHGYTF. Written as DNA, the CDR3 is TGTGCCAGCGGACTGCCGGGGCCAGGGCATGGCTACACCTTC.

In DNA, the CDR3 is TGTGCCAGCAGCACACAGGGACGGGACGTATATAGCAATCAGCCCCAGCATTTT. This codes for CASSTQGRDVYSNQPQHF. The rearrangement links TRBV4-2 to TRBJ1-5, with a weak D call TRBD1 (6 bases). CDR1 is LGHNA, CDR2 YNFKEQ, per germline. V was clipped by 5 bases and J by 0 bases, with 20 bases between them. The CDR3 has 18 amino acids.

The V call is TRBV4-3, the J call TRBJ2-5, with D possibly matching TRBD2 (5 bases). The germline V gene has CDR1 LGHNA and CDR2 YSLEER. V was clipped by 1 base and J by 1 base, with 10 bases between them. The CDR3 loop spans 15 amino acids. The CDR3 DNA sequence: TGCGCCAGCAGCCAAGGACTACCCTCCCAAGAGACCCAGTACTTC. Its translation is CASSQGLPSQETQYF.

This clone appeared a single time. The rearrangement links TRBV28 to TRBJ1-3, with a possible D match to TRBD1 (6 bases). Trimming removed 7 bases at V and 0 bases at J, with 13 bases between. The CDR3 covers 15 residues. CDR1 is MDHEN and CDR2 is SYDVKM in the germline V gene. The CDR3 coding sequence is TGTGCCAGCAACCTTGGACAGAGCTCTGGAAACACCATATATTTT. Its protein is CASNLGQSSGNTIYF.

The chain links TRBV19 to TRBJ1-2, with D uncertain. Germline V gene lookup returns CDR1 LNHDA and CDR2 SQIVND (reference sequence). V gave up 5 bases and J gave up 6 bases, with 10 bases separating them. The CDR3 is 12 residues long. CDR3 nucleotide sequence: TGTGCCAGTAGTTTCGGACTTCATGGCTACACCTTC. This gives the protein CASSFGLHGYTF.

This sequence joins TRBV29-1 and TRBJ1-2; 7 bases are a match to TRBD1. The germline V gene has CDR1 SQVTM and CDR2 ANQGSEA. The CDR3 length is 13 residues. V shed 6 bases and J 8 bases; nucleotides not matched to a gene: 12. CDR3 amino acids: CSVIRDSAMGYTF. The CDR3 nucleotides are TGCAGCGTGATCCGGGACAGCGCTATGGGCTACACCTTC.

V usage is TRBV6-6 and J usage is TRBJ2-7; D unresolved. CDR3 size: 11 residues. CDR1 and CDR2 from the germline V gene are MNHNY and SVGAGI (reference sequence). Trimming took off 5 bases at V and 3 bases at J, with 5 bases between the two ends. The CDR3 sequence: CASSLDYEQYF. The CDR3 nucleotides are TGTGCCAGCAGTCTCGACTACGAGCAGTACTTC.

V usage is TRBV30 and J usage is TRBJ2-1; TRBD2 matches at 7 bases. This CDR3 has 17 residues. V trimming: 0 bases; J trimming: 0 bases; junction bases outside the gene matches: 8. Germline V gene data show CDR1 as GTSNPN and CDR2 as SVGIG (reference sequence). CDR3 amino acids: CAWSVLLAANSYNEQFF. For the CDR3, the DNA is TGTGCCTGGAGTGTATTGCTAGCGGCAAACTCCTACAATGAGCAGTTCTTC.